The source of this T cell receptor beta chain is a study of identical twins. Study-wide results and limits: Analyses of zero insertions could, in part, be confounded by invariant MAIT and iNKT cells. Reduced insertions were recorded for abundant cord blood beta clonotypes, with no such pattern in memory repertoires. The degree of excess twin sharing was weaker in beta out-of-frame sequences. Cross-sectional statistics, not tracking of the same donors, supported the conclusions.

This clonotype occurred a few times. Its specificity is not known. V shed 1 base and J shed 1 base, with 8 bases lying between them. The CDR3 has 15 residues. Germline V gene lookup returns CDR1 SGHRS and CDR2 YFSETQ. TCRdb reprocessed the 5' RACE reads via MiXCR and lists one record per CDR3 protein. This table has 500,000 or so distinct CDR3 sequences, 14% appearing once. The same data also contributed to another study, on yellow fever vaccine responses in identical twins.

This clonotype was sampled from a woman aged 18-30 years in good health. The chain joins TRBV5-1 to TRBJ2-2; D is unclear. Sequencing used CD4+ T cells sorted from blood. CDR3: CASSLLNRNTGELFF. CDR3 DNA sequence: TGCGCCAGCAGCTTGCTCAACAGGAACACCGGGGAGCTGTTTTTT. Complete variable domain (other parts from reference TRBV5-1 and TRBJ2-2): KAGVTQTPRYLIKTRGQQVTLSCSPISGHRSVSWYQQTPGQGLQFLFEYFSETQRNKGNFPGRFSGRQFSNSRSEMNVSTLELGDSALYLCASSLLNRNTGELFFGEGSRLTVL.